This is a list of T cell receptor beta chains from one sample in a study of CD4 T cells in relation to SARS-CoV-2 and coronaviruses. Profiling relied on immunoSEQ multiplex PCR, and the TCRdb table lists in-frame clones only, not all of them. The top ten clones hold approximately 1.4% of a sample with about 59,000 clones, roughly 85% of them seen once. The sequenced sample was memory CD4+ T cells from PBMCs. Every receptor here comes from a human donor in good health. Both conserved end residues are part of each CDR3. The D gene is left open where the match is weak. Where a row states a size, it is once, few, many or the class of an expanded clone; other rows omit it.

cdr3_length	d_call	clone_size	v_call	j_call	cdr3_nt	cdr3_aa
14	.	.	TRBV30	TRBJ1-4	TGTGCCTGGAGTGTACAGGTGGGGGGTGAAAAACTGTTTTTT	CAWSVQVGGEKLFF
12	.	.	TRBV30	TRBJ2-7	TGTGCCTGGCGACCTAGCGACTACGAGCAGTACTTC	CAWRPSDYEQYF
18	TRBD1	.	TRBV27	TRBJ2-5	TGTGCCAGCAGCCGTCGGGACAGGGGTCCCCAACTCCAAGAGACCCAGTACTTC	CASSRRDRGPQLQETQYF
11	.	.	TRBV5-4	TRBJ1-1	TGTGCCAGCAGGGGGAACACTGAAGCTTTCTTT	CASRGNTEAFF
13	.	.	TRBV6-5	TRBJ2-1	TGTGCCAGCAGCCTAGCGTACTACAATGAGCAGTTCTTC	CASSLAYYNEQFF
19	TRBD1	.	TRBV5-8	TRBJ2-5	TGTGCCAGCAGCTTAAGATTCCCATCAGGGGGAGCCAGGAAAGAGACCCAGTACTTC	CASSLRFPSGGARKETQYF
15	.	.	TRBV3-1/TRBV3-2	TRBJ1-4	TGTGCCAGCAGCCCCGGGGACCCGGGTAGTGAAAAACTGTTTTTT	CASSPGDPGSEKLFF
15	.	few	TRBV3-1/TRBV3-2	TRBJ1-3	TGTGCCAGCAGCGAGACGGCAAGCTCTGGAAACACCATATATTTT	CASSETASSGNTIYF
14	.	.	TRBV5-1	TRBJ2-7	TGCGCCAGCAGCTTGGGAGACAGGAGCTACGAGCAGTACTTC	CASSLGDRSYEQYF
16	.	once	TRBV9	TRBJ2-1	TGTGCCAGCAGCCCCACCTCTAAAGTGACCTACAATGAGCAGTTCTTC	CASSPTSKVTYNEQFF
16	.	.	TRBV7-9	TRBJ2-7	TGTGCCAGCAGCCCTATAATTACCCGGGACACCTACGAGCAGTACTTC	CASSPIITRDTYEQYF
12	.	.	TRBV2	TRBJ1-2	TGTGCCAGCAATCGAGGGCCATATGGCTACACCTTC	CASNRGPYGYTF
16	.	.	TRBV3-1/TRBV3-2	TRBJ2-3	TGTGCCAGCAGCCCCGGGACCACCCGGCCCACAGATACGCAGTATTTT	CASSPGTTRPTDTQYF
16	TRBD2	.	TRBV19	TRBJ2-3	TGTGCCAGTAGTGTAATTAGCGGGAGAATCGCAGATACGCAGTATTTT	CASSVISGRIADTQYF
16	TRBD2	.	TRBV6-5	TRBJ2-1	TGTGCCAGCAGTTACTCGTTAGCGGGAGGGGACAATGAGCAGTTCTTC	CASSYSLAGGDNEQFF
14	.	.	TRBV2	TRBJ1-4	TGTGCCAGCAGTGACCCGCTGGCTAATGAAAAACTGTTTTTT	CASSDPLANEKLFF
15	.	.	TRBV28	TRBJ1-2	TGTGCCAGCAGTGCCCCCGACCGTAATAACTATGGCTACACCTTC	CASSAPDRNNYGYTF
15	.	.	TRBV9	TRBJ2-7	TGTGCCAGCAGCGTAGGGGGCGTGACCAGCTACGAGCAGTACTTC	CASSVGGVTSYEQYF